This T cell receptor (beta chain) comes out of a study of OX40 agonist ivuxolimab in advanced cancers. Regarding the complete study: Ivuxolimab was a fully human IgG2 agonistic monoclonal antibody targeting the costimulatory receptor OX40 (CD134). Among the 52 dose-escalation patients, approximately 20 had hepatocellular carcinoma, approximately 15 melanoma, 9 renal cell carcinoma and 9 head and neck cancer. Patients were allowed to have had prior anti-PD-1, anti-PD-L1 or anti-CTLA-4 therapy, and approximately 39% of the dose-escalation patients had been treated with checkpoint inhibitors. Partial responses occurred in three dose-escalation patients: two with cutaneous melanoma and one with hepatocellular carcinoma. Peripheral TCRbeta sequencing was intended to test whether TCR sequence diversity was altered and clonal T-cell expansion was caused by ivuxolimab. The paper describes the monotherapy dose-escalation part (N ≈ 50 patients) of the phase I trial of ivuxolimab. A male proportion of nearly 85% and a mean age of approximately 61 years, ranging from about 20 to 85, were recorded for the dose-escalation cohort. Intravenous ivuxolimab was administered to patients every 2 weeks at six dose levels: 0.01, 0.1, 0.3, 1.5, 3 and 10 mg/kg. General study outcomes and caveats: In partial responders in the 0.1-3.0 mg/kg groups, normalized peripheral clonal expansion was found to be among the lowest, especially among CD8+ T cells. On average, CD8+ T cells showed more expanded clones than CD4+ T cells after ivuxolimab. Clonal expansion of both CD4+ and CD8+ blood T cells was observed from baseline to week 6 at doses 0.1 to 3.0 mg/kg. Low levels of normalized T-cell clonal expansion were also seen in some nonresponding patients. Which antigens the clonally expanded peripheral T cells were specific for was not determined.

Patients with autoimmune disease history or receiving systemic immunosuppression were excluded from the trial. Peripheral blood for TCR sequencing was collected from all dose cohorts at baseline, on cycle 4 day 1, and on cycle 7 day 1. The samples were taken from a phase I, first-in-human, multicenter, open-label dose-escalation trial of ivuxolimab. Adults with locally advanced or metastatic head and neck squamous cell, hepatocellular, melanoma or renal cell carcinoma were enrolled in the trial. Before TCR sequencing, CD4+ T cells and CD8+ T cells were sorted from peripheral blood as separate populations. Genomic DNA was extracted from sorted cells for sequencing of the TCRbeta CDR3 region. The immunoSEQ Assay was used for sequencing of TCRbeta CDR3 regions. The immuneACCESS repertoire file appears here via TCRdb, limited to in-frame rearrangements. These files lack a portion of the clones; in checked studies, under half of the deficit traces to unresolved V genes, and the cause of the others is not known. In all, the sample holds around 76,000 clones, and approximately 80% of those were seen once. The leading ten clones occupy approximately 5.6% of the sample.

Note on this clone: No antigen is known for it. No per-base quality is available; no much larger clone lies one base away.

The CDR3, from cysteine to phenylalanine, totals 11 residues. Only the CDR3 portion is preserved as DNA: 33 bases, with reading frame beginning at the first base. The germline V gene gives CDR1 as SNHLY and CDR2 as FYNNEI. V loses 6 bases, J loses 4 bases, and the germline ends lie 7 bases apart. The material sequenced was CD4+ or CD8+ T cells sorted from blood, taken in a trial of the OX40 agonist ivuxolimab. The chain links TRBV2 with TRBJ2-7, with no confident D gene call. The TCR sequence derives from an adult with an advanced solid tumor such as melanoma, head and neck, liver or kidney cancer. The DNA is as follows: TGTGCCAGCAGCACCCTTTACGAGCAGTACTTC. Its amino acids are CASSTLYEQYF. The full variable domain, with segments outside the CDR3 supplied by the reference TRBV2 and TRBJ2-7 proteins, appears as EPEVTQTPSHQVTQMGQEVILRCVPISNHLYFYWYRQILGQKVEFLVSFYNNEISEKSEIFDDQFSVERPDGSNFTLKIRSTKLEDSAMYFCASSTLYEQYFGPGTRLTVT.